This entry features one T cell receptor (beta chain) sequence. Other DNA sequences in this sample translate to the same CDR3. How the authors handled the data: Using reference gene primer amplification, nucleated cell counts were estimated. Repertoires were generated with immunoSEQ multiplex PCR, while TCRdb's copy carries only in-frame clones and drops some. V and J calls and clone size are copied from that table; D and trimming were computed from the DNA. The profile covers a few hundred thousand clones, with about 88% appearing a single time and more than 0.95% taken by the ten largest. These data are taken from a study of blood T cell repertoires in COVID-19. This CDR3 is 14 amino acids long. V dropped 1 base and J dropped 1 base, with 7 bases sitting between them. Germline V gene data show CDR1 as SEHNR and CDR2 as FQNEAQ (reference sequence). Study members were between about 18 and 100 years old and lived in approximately 25 US regions. Recovery meant two consecutive negative NP/OP PCR tests, professional clearance, or resolved symptoms.

The sample was PBMCs or T cells enriched from blood (not recorded which). J is TRBJ1-1 and V is TRBV7-9; D perhaps matches TRBD1 (5 bases). The origin of this receptor is a woman between 18 and 29 years old who had recovered from COVID-19. For the CDR3, the DNA is TGTGCCAGCAGCTTAGTGGGGGGGAACACTGAAGCTTTCTTT. Translated: CASSLVGGNTEAFF.